This entry concerns a single T cell receptor beta chain. No antigen is known for it. The record originates from a study of EBV T-cell therapy then PD-1 blockade in nasopharyngeal carcinoma. This CDR3 has 15 amino acids. V shed 0 bases and J 4 bases; nucleotides not matched to a gene: 5. From germline, CDR1 is KGHSH and CDR2 LQKENI. Treatment of the sample: AdE1-LMPpoly-expanded autologous EBV-specific T-cell therapy followed by anti-PD-1 nivolumab. The repertoire was sequenced with immunoSEQ multiplex PCR; TCRdb's copy has only in-frame clones and lacks some. This sample has under 20,000 clones, with 84% found just once.

This chain uses TRBV18 with TRBJ1-2; 7 nucleotides line up with TRBD1. This specimen was CD8+ T cells from blood, taken at approximately day 30 from a patient whose treatment included autologous EBV-specific T cells and nivolumab. The clonotype was recovered from a man aged 40-49 years with nasopharyngeal carcinoma. DNA for the CDR3: TGTGCCAGCTCACCACCGACAGGGAAGGGCTATGGCTACACCTTC. This translates into CASSPPTGKGYGYTF.